Below, 11 T cell receptor beta chains from the same sample are listed, as sequenced in a study of T cells in Graves' hyperthyroidism and ophthalmopathy. From RNA transcripts, TCR beta CDR3 regions were amplified. The HTBI set primed first-round TCR CDR3 RT-PCR. TCRdb independently ran MiXCR on the multiplex PCR reads; one entry per CDR3 protein. There are fewer than 450,000 distinct CDR3 sequences in the sample; around 20% occur only once, and over 35% lies in the top ten. Sequencing used blood. These TCRs come from a man younger than 30 with Graves' ophthalmopathy.

This clonotype appeared a few times. V and J are TRBV18 and TRBJ2-4; 7 nucleotides line up with TRBD1. After removal of 3 bases from V and 3 bases from J, the junction contained 5 bases not matched to a gene. The germline V gene has CDR1 KGHSH and CDR2 LQKENI. CDR3 length equals 15 residues. CDR3 protein: CASSPQGQYKNIQYF. The CDR3 DNA reads as TGTGCCAGCTCACCGCAGGGACAGTACAAAAACATTCAGTACTTC.

In regard to this clonotype: A read error may produce the germline difference seen at one junction end. V usage is TRBV7-9 and J usage is TRBJ1-1, with D possibly matching TRBD1 (5 bases). The CDR3 runs to 14 residues. The germline gives CDR1 SEHNR, CDR2 FQNEAQ (reference sequence). The CDR3 protein is CASSWGELNTEAFF. CDR3 DNA sequence: TGTGCCAGCAGCTGGGGGGAGCTGAACACTGAAGCTTTCTTC.

A few counts support this clonotype. This rearrangement joins TRBV12-3 or TRBV12-4 to TRBJ2-2; 10 bases are a match to TRBD2. This CDR3 has 15 residues. The V segment lost 5 bases and the J segment 6 bases; nucleotides outside the gene matches: 6. The CDR3 bases are TGTGCCAGCAGTCGTAGCGGGGGGCCGGCCGGGGAGCTGTTTTTT. Protein: CASSRSGGPAGELFF.

The sample holds many counts of this clonotype. The rearrangement links TRBV5-8 to TRBJ2-5; D is perhaps TRBD1 or TRBD2 (6 bases each). CDR3 length: 13 residues. Germline V CDR1 and CDR2: SGHTS, YDEGEE. Trimming cost V 3 bases and J 5 bases, with 11 bases left between them. DNA of the CDR3: TGTGCCAGCAGCTGGAGGGACACCGAGACCCAGTACTTC. Its protein is CASSWRDTETQYF.

The rearrangement links TRBV19 to TRBJ1-2; D is perhaps TRBD1 (6 bases). The CDR3 has 13 residues. V lost 10 bases and J 4 bases, leaving 16 bases between the germline ends. Germline V gene sequence: CDR1 LNHDA, CDR2 SQIVND (reference sequence). For the CDR3, the DNA is TGTGCCACCGAGGGGGGGTCCCGCTATGGCTACACCTTC. Protein product: CATEGGSRYGYTF.

The V call is TRBV29-1, the J call TRBJ2-5, with D perhaps given as TRBD1 or TRBD2 (5 bases each). Germline CDR1 reads SQVTM; CDR2 reads ANQGSEA. V gave up 4 bases and J gave up 4 bases, with 13 bases separating them. CDR3 length equals 13 residues. The DNA for the CDR3 is TGCAGCGTTGGGGGGAGATTAATAGAGACCCAGTACTTC. It translates to CSVGGRLIETQYF.

This chain's CDR3 is CASRVKGPNEQFF. CDR3 sequence (DNA): TGTGCCAGCAGAGTAAAGGGGCCGAATGAGCAGTTCTTC. The chain joins TRBV27 to TRBJ2-1; weak D call: TRBD1 (5 bases). Germline-derived CDR1 and CDR2 are MNHEY and SMNVEV (reference sequence). V lost 6 bases to trimming and J lost 7 bases, with 13 bases between them. There are 13 residues in the CDR3.

This clonotype was seen many times. For the CDR3, the DNA is TGTGCCAGCAGACCGACCGGGACAGTGAATTCACCCCTCCACTTT. This gives the protein CASRPTGTVNSPLHF. V usage is TRBV28 and J usage is TRBJ1-6, with 7 bases lining up with TRBD1. CDR1 is MDHEN and CDR2 is SYDVKM in the germline V gene. J was trimmed by 7 bases and V by 6 bases; bases with no gene match: 9. This CDR3 contains 15 residues.

This clonotype was observed many times. This chain links TRBV20-1 with TRBJ1-5; no clear D. Germline lookup yields CDR1 DFQATT and CDR2 SNEGSKA (reference sequence). V gave up 0 bases and J gave up 5 bases, with 11 bases separating them. The CDR3 extends over 14 amino acids. The DNA of the CDR3 is TGCAGTGCTAGAGAAGACACTCCACATCAGCCCCAGCATTTT. The encoded protein is CSAREDTPHQPQHF.

The J gene is TRBJ1-5, the V gene TRBV10-3; 11 bases are a match to TRBD1. The CDR3 runs to 14 residues. V lost 6 bases to trimming and J lost 7 bases; unmatched junction nucleotides: 5. The germline V gene encodes CDR1 ENHRY and CDR2 SYGVKD. CDR3 sequence (DNA): TGTGCCATCAGAGGGACAGGGGGTGACCAGCCCCAGCATTTT. It is translated as CAIRGTGGDQPQHF.

This clonotype showed up just a few times. This chain links TRBV4-1 with TRBJ1-1, with D hard to call. The CDR3 sequence is 15 residues long. V was clipped by 6 bases and J by 0 bases, with 14 bases between them. The germline CDR1 and CDR2 sequences are MGHRA and YSYEKL. The CDR3 loop is CASSLSGSMNTEAFF. CDR3 sequence (DNA): TGCGCCAGCAGTCTCTCTGGCAGCATGAACACTGAAGCTTTCTTT.